This T cell receptor (beta chain) is from a study of beta chain features in type 1 diabetes. Study results and limitations: It was among patients, rather than healthy donors, that naive, central memory and Treg TCRB repertoires appeared more similar. Shortening of TCRB CDR3s, moderate but significant, appeared in all four CD4+ subsets of Type 1 diabetes patients. There were fewer insertions and more deletions at the VDJ junctions of type 1 diabetes patients.

Between the trimmed V and J ends, which lost 9 bases and 6 bases, there was a span of 14 bases. The CDR3 has 13 amino acids. Per germline, CDR1 MNHEY and CDR2 SVGAGI. cDNA synthesis used the whole RNA isolate, giving expressed TCRB sequences. Libraries were prepared by immunoSEQ multiplex PCR; TCRdb keeps only in-frame clonotypes and omits some of them. This table holds 150,000 or so clones, 6.5% to 10% found once. Via the markers CD45RO/CCR7/CD25/CD127/CD95/CD27, stem cell-like memory, regulatory, central memory and naive CD4+ cells were sorted. There are a few counts of this clone. Its specificity is unknown.

Specimen: central memory CD4+ T cells from blood. This chain connects TRBV6-5 to TRBJ2-2, with D tentatively TRBD2 (5 bases). The receptor was isolated from a woman between 18 and 29 years old with type 1 diabetes. The CDR3 loop is CASQNLAAGELFF. The CDR3 DNA follows: TGTGCCAGTCAAAACCTAGCCGCCGGGGAGCTGTTTTTT.